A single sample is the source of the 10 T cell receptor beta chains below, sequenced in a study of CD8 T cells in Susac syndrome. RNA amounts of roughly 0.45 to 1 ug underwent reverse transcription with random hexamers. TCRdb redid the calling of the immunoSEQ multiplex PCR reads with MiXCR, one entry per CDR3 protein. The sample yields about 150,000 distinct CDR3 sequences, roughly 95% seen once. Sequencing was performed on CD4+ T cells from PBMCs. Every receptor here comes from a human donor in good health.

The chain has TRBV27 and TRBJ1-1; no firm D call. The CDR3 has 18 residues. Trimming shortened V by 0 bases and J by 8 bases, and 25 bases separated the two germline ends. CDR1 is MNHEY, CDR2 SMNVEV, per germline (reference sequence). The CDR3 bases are TGTGCCAGCAGTTTATCTTATCCTGGACGACCTCTTCAAATGGAAGCTTTCTTT. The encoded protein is CASSLSYPGRPLQMEAFF.

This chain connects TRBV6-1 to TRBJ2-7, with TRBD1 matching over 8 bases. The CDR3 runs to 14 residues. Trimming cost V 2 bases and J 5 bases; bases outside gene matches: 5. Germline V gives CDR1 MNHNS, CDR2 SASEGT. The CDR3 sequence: CASSEPRGRDEQYF. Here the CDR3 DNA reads TGTGCCAGCAGTGAACCCAGGGGGCGCGACGAGCAGTACTTC.

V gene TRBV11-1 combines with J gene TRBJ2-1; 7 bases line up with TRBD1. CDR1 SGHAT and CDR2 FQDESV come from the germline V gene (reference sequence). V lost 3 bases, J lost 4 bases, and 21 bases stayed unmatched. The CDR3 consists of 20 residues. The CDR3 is CASSFEGATLASLHYNEQFF. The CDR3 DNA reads TGTGCCAGCAGCTTCGAGGGGGCGACCCTGGCTAGTCTACATTACAATGAGCAGTTCTTC.

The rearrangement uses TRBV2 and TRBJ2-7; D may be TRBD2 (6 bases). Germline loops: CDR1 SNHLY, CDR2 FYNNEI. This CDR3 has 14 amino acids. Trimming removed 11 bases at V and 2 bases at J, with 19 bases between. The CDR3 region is CAGGARDGPYEQYF. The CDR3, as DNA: TGTGCCGGCGGGGCCCGGGATGGCCCCTACGAGCAGTACTTC.

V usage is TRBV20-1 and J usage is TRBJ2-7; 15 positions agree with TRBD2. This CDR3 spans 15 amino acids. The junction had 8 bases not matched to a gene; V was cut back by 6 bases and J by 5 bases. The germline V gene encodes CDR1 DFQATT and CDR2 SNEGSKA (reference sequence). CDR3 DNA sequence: TGCAGTGCCTCTGGACTAGCGGGAGGGTACAACGAGCAGTACTTC. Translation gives CSASGLAGGYNEQYF.

The CDR3 nucleotides read TGTGCCAGCAGCCAAGTACAGGCCAGCTCCTACGAGCAGTACTTC. It yields the protein CASSQVQASSYEQYF. This chain uses TRBV14 with TRBJ2-7; D possibly corresponds to TRBD1 (5 bases). The CDR3 runs 15 residues. With 1 base removed from V and 0 bases from J, the gap between germline ends came to 10 bases. Germline lookup yields CDR1 SGHDN and CDR2 FVKESK.

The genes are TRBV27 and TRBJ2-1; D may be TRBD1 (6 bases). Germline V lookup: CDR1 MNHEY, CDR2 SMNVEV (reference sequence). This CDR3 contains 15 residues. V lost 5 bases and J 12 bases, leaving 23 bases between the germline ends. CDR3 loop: CASSQPQGPGLLQFF. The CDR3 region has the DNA TGTGCCAGCAGTCAACCACAGGGCCCAGGGCTTTTGCAGTTCTTC.

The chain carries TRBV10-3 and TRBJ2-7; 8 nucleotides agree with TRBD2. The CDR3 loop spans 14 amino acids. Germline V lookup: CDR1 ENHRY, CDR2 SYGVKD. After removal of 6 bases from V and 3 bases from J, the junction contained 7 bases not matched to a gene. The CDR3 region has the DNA TGTGCCATCAGAGCGGGAGTAGGCCTCTACGAGCAGTACTTC. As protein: CAIRAGVGLYEQYF.

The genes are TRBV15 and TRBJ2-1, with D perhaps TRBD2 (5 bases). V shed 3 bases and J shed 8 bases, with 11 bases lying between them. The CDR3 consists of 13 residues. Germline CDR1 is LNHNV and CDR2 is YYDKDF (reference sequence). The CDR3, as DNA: TGTGCCACCAGCAGTCTGCGGGCTTATGAGCAGTTCTTC. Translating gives CATSSLRAYEQFF.

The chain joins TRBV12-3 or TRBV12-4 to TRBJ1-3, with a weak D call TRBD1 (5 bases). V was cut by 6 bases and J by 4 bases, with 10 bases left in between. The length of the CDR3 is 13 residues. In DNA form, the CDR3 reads TGTGCCAGCAGGCTGACAGTGGGAAACACCATATATTTT. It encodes CASRLTVGNTIYF.